The 14 T cell receptor beta chains reported below all come from one sample, sequenced in a study of blood T cell repertoires in COVID-19. Clones were read by immunoSEQ multiplex PCR, and TCRdb kept only the in-frame ones, dropping some. The sample consists of about 440,000 clones, approximately 90% of them appearing once. The sample was peripheral blood. The receptors stem from a woman in her thirties with acute or convalescent COVID-19.

The gene calls are TRBV19 and TRBJ2-4; TRBD1 might be the D (6 bases). The CDR3 is 12 amino acids. The ends were cut back, 4 bases at V and 13 bases at J, with 14 bases in the middle. The V gene's germline CDR1 is LNHDA and CDR2 SQIVND (reference sequence). The CDR3 DNA reads as TGTGCCAGTAGTACCTCAGGGGTCTCGCAGTACTTC. This codes for CASSTSGVSQYF.

V gene TRBV6-4 combines with J gene TRBJ1-2, with D unclear. The V gene's germline CDR1 is MRHNA and CDR2 SNTAGT. The V gene lost 3 bases and the J gene lost 6 bases, with 14 bases spanning the gap. CDR3 length equals 14 residues. The CDR3 nucleotides read TGTGCCAGCAGTGATTTCGAACGGGGTCATGGCTACACCTTC. Encoded protein: CASSDFERGHGYTF.

This clone has just one count. V is TRBV5-8 and J is TRBJ2-7; D is unresolved. Trimming stripped 1 base from V and 2 bases from J, with 16 bases between. In germline, CDR1 is SGHTS, CDR2 YDEGEE. The CDR3 contains 16 residues. The CDR3 DNA sequence: TGTGCCAGCAGCTTGAGATACAGAAATCAAACCTACGAGCAGTACTTC. Protein sequence: CASSLRYRNQTYEQYF.

This chain joins TRBV5-6 and TRBJ1-1, with TRBD1 as a possible D gene (5 bases). V lost 0 bases, J lost 3 bases, and 21 bases lay in between. This CDR3 spans 18 amino acids. The germline CDR1 and CDR2 sequences are SGHDT and YYEEEE. CDR3 loop: CASSLVRHRREPHTEAFF. The CDR3 DNA reads as TGTGCCAGCAGCTTGGTTCGGCACAGGAGGGAGCCCCACACTGAAGCTTTCTTT. Complete variable domain (other parts from reference TRBV5-6 and TRBJ1-1): DAGVTQSPTHLIKTRGQQVTLRCSPKSGHDTVSWYQQALGQGPQFIFQYYEEEERQRGNFPDRFSGHQFPNYSSELNVNALLLGDSALYLCASSLVRHRREPHTEAFFGQGTRLTVV.

The J gene is TRBJ1-1, the V gene TRBV28; no definite D call. Germline V lookup: CDR1 MDHEN, CDR2 SYDVKM. V lost 2 bases and J 5 bases, leaving 15 bases between the germline ends. The CDR3 is made up of 15 amino acids. The CDR3: CASSLSRRGMTEAFF. The CDR3 coding sequence is TGTGCCAGCAGTTTAAGTAGGAGAGGGATGACTGAAGCTTTCTTT.

The chain recombines TRBV5-4 with TRBJ1-2; tentatively, D is TRBD1 (6 bases). The CDR3 extends over 12 amino acids. Germline assignment: CDR1 SGHNT and CDR2 YYREEE (reference sequence). V was trimmed by 4 bases and J by 8 bases, leaving 12 bases between them. CDR3 DNA: TGTGCCAGCAGCGTGAACAGGGTCGGCTACACCTTC. Its translation: CASSVNRVGYTF.

This sequence joins TRBV7-3 and TRBJ2-2; no firm D call. The CDR3 consists of 14 residues. CDR1 is SGHTA and CDR2 is FQGTGA in the germline V gene. V lost 4 bases to trimming and J lost 5 bases, with 11 bases between them. CDR3 in DNA: TGTGCCAGCAGCTCAGGCTCCTGGACCGGGGAGCTGTTTTTT. It is translated as CASSSGSWTGELFF.

This sequence joins TRBV4-1 and TRBJ2-7, with 13 positions matching TRBD2. From germline, CDR1 is MGHRA and CDR2 YSYEKL. Unmatched junction bases numbered 6, after V lost 4 bases and J lost 0 bases. The CDR3 is 17 amino acids. CDR3 in amino acids: CASSPGLAGQNSYEQYF. Written as DNA, the CDR3 is TGCGCCAGCAGCCCGGGACTAGCGGGACAAAACTCCTACGAGCAGTACTTC.

The chain recombines TRBV6-4 with TRBJ2-5; 14 nucleotides match TRBD2. Germline CDR1 and CDR2: MRHNA and SNTAGT. CDR3 length equals 15 residues. V shed 6 bases and J 4 bases; nucleotides not matched to a gene: 4. CDR3 amino acids: CASSRLAGGVETQYF. The CDR3 DNA reads as TGTGCCAGCAGCCGACTAGCGGGAGGGGTAGAGACCCAGTACTTC.

This chain links TRBV11-3 with TRBJ2-7; D possibly corresponds to TRBD1 (6 bases). CDR3 length: 15 amino acids. V was trimmed by 1 base and J by 1 base, leaving 11 bases between them. Per germline, CDR1 SGHNT and CDR2 YENEEA. The CDR3 is CASSLGAGASYEQYF. The CDR3 nucleotides read TGTGCCAGCAGCTTAGGCGCAGGGGCATCCTACGAGCAGTACTTC.

The chain is built from TRBV14 and TRBJ2-3; D is perhaps TRBD2 (5 bases). With 0 bases removed from V and 4 bases from J, the gap between germline ends came to 17 bases. Per germline, CDR1 SGHDN and CDR2 FVKESK. This CDR3 is 17 amino acids long. CDR3 region: CASSQEFWQLDADTQYF. For the CDR3, the DNA is TGTGCCAGCAGCCAAGAATTTTGGCAACTAGACGCAGATACGCAGTATTTT.

The chain combines TRBV25-1 with TRBJ1-4; no firm D call. The germline gives CDR1 MGHDK, CDR2 SYGVNS. CDR3 length equals 15 residues. V lost 1 base, J lost 1 base, and 7 bases lay in between. The CDR3 is CASSELELTNEKLFF. CDR3 DNA sequence: TGTGCCAGCAGTGAATTAGAGCTAACTAATGAAAAACTGTTTTTT.

This chain joins TRBV4-2 and TRBJ2-3, with D hard to call. There are 14 residues in the CDR3. Looked up from germline, CDR1 is LGHNA and CDR2 is YNFKEQ. Between the trimmed V and J ends, which lost 4 bases and 4 bases, there was a span of 12 bases. CDR3 nucleotide sequence: TGTGCCAGCAGCCCTCTTTCTAACCCAGATACGCAGTATTTT. This sequence encodes CASSPLSNPDTQYF.

This clone was recorded once. J is TRBJ2-7 and V is TRBV7-9; 12 nucleotides align to TRBD2. The germline CDR1 and CDR2 sequences are SEHNR and FQNEAQ (reference sequence). Trimming at V came to 5 bases and at J to 2 bases, leaving 4 bases not matched to a gene. The CDR3 is made up of 15 amino acids. Written as DNA, the CDR3 is TGTGCCAGCAGCATTACTAGCGGGGGGCCCTACGAGCAGTACTTC. Translated: CASSITSGGPYEQYF.